The 28 T cell receptor beta chains below come from one sample, sequenced in a study of T cell responses to AZD1222 COVID-19 vaccine. The assay was immunoSEQ multiplex PCR, and TCRdb's table has in-frame clones only and misses some. In the table there are 180,000 or so clones, around 95% of which are singletons. Sequencing was performed on peripheral blood, taken on day 0 of AZD1222 vaccination. The source of these receptors is an adult in good health.

This clone occurred a few times. The rearrangement uses TRBV5-1 and TRBJ2-7, with D perhaps matching TRBD1 or TRBD2 (5 bases each). With 3 bases removed from V and 0 bases from J, the gap between germline ends came to 13 bases. Germline CDR1 SGHRS, CDR2 YFSETQ. This CDR3 has 15 residues. CDR3 bases: TGCGCCAGCAGCTCTGACCAGGGAGCCTCCTACGAGCAGTACTTC. Protein sequence: CASSSDQGASYEQYF.

The chain has TRBV7-8 and TRBJ1-1, with D possibly TRBD1 on 5 matching bases. Germline V CDR1 and CDR2: SGHVS, FQNEAQ. The CDR3 extends over 15 amino acids. V was clipped by 1 base and J by 5 bases, with 14 bases between them. CDR3 DNA sequence: TGTGCCAGCAGCTTAGGGAGCAGGGTAGCAACTGAAGCTTTCTTT. Residues: CASSLGSRVATEAFF.

The chain employs TRBV28 and TRBJ2-3; 7 nucleotides agree with TRBD2. The ends lost 6 bases at V and 2 bases at J; junction bases unmatched: 8. From germline, CDR1 is MDHEN and CDR2 SYDVKM. CDR3 size: 15 residues. This CDR3 is CASREGGRTTDTQYF. DNA of the CDR3: TGTGCCAGCAGGGAGGGCGGGAGAACCACAGATACGCAGTATTTT.

The rearrangement links TRBV20-1 to TRBJ2-2; D remains ambiguous. Trimming stripped 4 bases from V and 10 bases from J, with 10 bases between. Germline V gene data show CDR1 as DFQATT and CDR2 as SNEGSKA (reference sequence). This CDR3 has 11 residues. The CDR3 sequence is CSAKKGPELFF. CDR3 nucleotide sequence: TGCAGTGCTAAAAAAGGCCCGGAGCTGTTTTTT.

The chain combines TRBV7-8 with TRBJ2-1; D is undetermined. The CDR3 is 15 residues long. Deletions cut 8 bases from V and 0 bases from J, with 14 bases between. Germline loops: CDR1 SGHVS, CDR2 FQNEAQ. The CDR3 reads CASRATFSSYNEQFF. CDR3 DNA sequence: TGTGCCAGCCGTGCTACCTTCAGCTCCTACAATGAGCAGTTCTTC.

This sequence joins TRBV7-9 and TRBJ1-1; D not certain. This CDR3 region has 12 residues. Germline lookup yields CDR1 SEHNR and CDR2 FQNEAQ (reference sequence). Trimming left V 7 bases short and J 5 bases short, with 11 bases between. The CDR3 sequence: CASTPLGTEAFF. CDR3 DNA sequence: TGTGCCAGCACCCCACTGGGGACTGAAGCTTTCTTT.

The chain is built from TRBV19 and TRBJ2-5; D is possibly TRBD2 (6 bases). Deletions cut 7 bases from V and 2 bases from J, with 14 bases between. In germline, CDR1 is LNHDA, CDR2 SQIVND (reference sequence). The CDR3 spans 14 residues. CDR3 amino acids: CASTSPGAQETQYF. CDR3 bases: TGTGCCAGTACCTCACCGGGAGCACAAGAGACCCAGTACTTC.

CDR3 sequence: CASSTAVGANVLTF. The DNA for the CDR3 is TGTGCCAGCAGTACAGCAGTAGGGGCCAACGTCCTGACTTTC. The gene calls are TRBV28 and TRBJ2-6; D not certain. This CDR3 is built from 14 residues. Germline V CDR1 and CDR2: MDHEN, SYDVKM. The V gene lost 5 bases and the J gene lost 4 bases, with 9 bases spanning the gap.

The gene calls are TRBV6-5 and TRBJ1-2, with no clear D. The CDR3 loop spans 14 amino acids. In germline, CDR1 is MNHEY, CDR2 SVGAGI. V lost 5 bases and J 4 bases, leaving 14 bases between the germline ends. The CDR3 DNA reads TGTGCCAGCAGTAGTAACGTGGACGTCTATGGCTACACCTTC. Protein: CASSSNVDVYGYTF.

The genes are TRBV27 and TRBJ1-4; D is undetermined. The CDR3 spans 14 residues. V lost 3 bases to trimming and J lost 5 bases, with 10 bases between them. Germline V gene sequence: CDR1 MNHEY, CDR2 SMNVEV (reference sequence). CDR3 amino acids: CASSFAGGNEKLFF. The CDR3 nucleotides read TGTGCCAGCAGTTTTGCGGGTGGCAATGAAAAACTGTTTTTT.

The rearrangement joins TRBV9 to TRBJ2-1; 10 nucleotides align to TRBD2. CDR1 SGDLS and CDR2 YYNGEE come from the germline V gene. Trimming took 0 bases from V and 0 from J; bases not matched to a gene: 9. The CDR3 length is 19 residues. The DNA for the CDR3 is TGTGCCAGCAGCGTAGGAGGGAGCGGGAGGGACAGCTCCTACAATGAGCAGTTCTTC. It yields the protein CASSVGGSGRDSSYNEQFF.

The chain combines TRBV7-9 with TRBJ2-3; 10 bases are shared with TRBD2. Germline trimming cut 5 bases from V and 3 bases from J; bases unmatched to any gene: 8. CDR1 is SEHNR and CDR2 is FQNEAQ in the germline V gene (reference sequence). This CDR3 contains 16 residues. CDR3 region: CASSPPLAGETDTQYF. The CDR3 coding sequence is TGTGCCAGCAGCCCCCCCCTAGCGGGAGAAACAGATACGCAGTATTTT.

The gene calls are TRBV5-1 and TRBJ2-3; 9 nucleotides line up with TRBD2. Germline-derived CDR1 and CDR2 are SGHRS and YFSETQ. V was clipped by 6 bases and J by 4 bases; unmatched bases: 6. This CDR3 has 14 amino acids. CDR3 loop: CASTRGREADTQYF. In DNA form, the CDR3 reads TGCGCCAGCACCCGCGGGAGGGAGGCAGATACGCAGTATTTT.

The chain links TRBV5-4 to TRBJ2-7, with no clear D. V lost 4 bases, J lost 3 bases, and 14 bases lay in between. The CDR3 length is 14 residues. Germline-derived CDR1 and CDR2 are SGHNT and YYREEE (reference sequence). The CDR3 region has the DNA TGTGCCAGCAGCCCAAATCCGCGGAGCTACGAGCAGTACTTC. Translating gives CASSPNPRSYEQYF.

The rearrangement uses TRBV23-1 and TRBJ2-1; D is possibly TRBD2 (6 bases). TRBV23-1 is annotated as an ORF whose role is uncertain. Trimming cost V 11 bases and J 7 bases, with 15 bases left between them. The CDR3 runs 12 residues. The CDR3 coding sequence is TGCGCCCGGCCCGGGAGCCCGAATGAGCAGTTCTTC. It specifies CARPGSPNEQFF.

V is TRBV6-1 and J is TRBJ1-2; tentative D call: TRBD1 (5 bases). The CDR3 runs 16 residues. Germline lookup yields CDR1 MNHNS and CDR2 SASEGT. With 2 bases removed from V and 3 bases from J, the gap between germline ends came to 16 bases. This chain's CDR3 is CASSESGRRGDYGYTF. In DNA form, the CDR3 reads TGTGCCAGCAGTGAAAGCGGGAGGAGGGGCGACTATGGCTACACCTTC.

The chain joins TRBV4-1 to TRBJ2-7; the match to TRBD1 covers 10 bases. The V and J ends lost 4 bases and 5 bases, in that order; junction bases with no gene match: 5. Per the germline V gene, CDR1 is MGHRA and CDR2 is YSYEKL. This CDR3 is 14 amino acids long. CDR3 DNA sequence: TGCGCCAGCAGCCCCGGGACAGGGGTGGACGAGCAGTACTTC. Translated: CASSPGTGVDEQYF.

This chain links TRBV27 with TRBJ1-6, with 8 bases lining up with TRBD1. The CDR3 is 15 residues long. From germline, CDR1 is MNHEY and CDR2 SMNVEV (reference sequence). J gave up 6 bases and V 6 bases, and 7 bases lay outside the gene matches. DNA for the CDR3: TGTGCCAGCAGACAAGGACAGGGCCCTAATTCACCCCTCCACTTT. This translates into CASRQGQGPNSPLHF.

The chain carries TRBV9 and TRBJ1-2; D gene uncertain. The CDR3 is 16 residues long. The germline V gene has CDR1 SGDLS and CDR2 YYNGEE. Between the trimmed V and J ends, which lost 4 bases and 0 bases, there was a span of 16 bases. The CDR3 DNA reads as TGTGCCAGCAGCCCCGACCCCGGTCCCGCTAACTATGGCTACACCTTC. This codes for CASSPDPGPANYGYTF.

This chain links TRBV3-1 (or the pseudogene TRBV3-2) with TRBJ2-2; D call uncertain. CDR1 LGHDT and CDR2 YNNKEL come from the germline V gene (reference sequence). This CDR3 spans 13 amino acids. Trimming stripped 0 bases from V and 7 bases from J, with 6 bases between. The CDR3 protein is CASSQDRIGELFF. CDR3 in DNA: TGTGCCAGCAGCCAAGATAGGATCGGGGAGCTGTTTTTT.

The V and J genes are TRBV19 and TRBJ1-1; a weak D match, TRBD1 (5 bases). Trimming pared 5 bases from V and 3 bases from J, leaving 16 bases between. The CDR3 extends over 15 amino acids. Germline V lookup: CDR1 LNHDA, CDR2 SQIVND (reference sequence). CDR3 sequence: CASSEVGGKDTEAFF. CDR3 nucleotides: TGTGCCAGTAGTGAGGTGGGGGGAAAAGACACTGAAGCTTTCTTT.

The gene calls are TRBV15 and TRBJ1-1; D is ambiguous. The CDR3 spans 13 residues. The V gene lost 3 bases and the J gene lost 2 bases, with 7 bases spanning the gap. Germline CDR1 and CDR2: LNHNV and YYDKDF (reference sequence). The CDR3 protein is CATSSGVNTEAFF. CDR3 in DNA: TGTGCCACCAGCAGTGGAGTTAACACTGAAGCTTTCTTT.

V is TRBV9 and J is TRBJ2-7; no clear D gene. The germline V gene has CDR1 SGDLS and CDR2 YYNGEE. This CDR3 has 14 amino acids. V dropped 0 bases and J dropped 2 bases, with 9 bases sitting between them. The CDR3 coding sequence is TGTGCCAGCAGCGTAGATTCTGTTGCCTACGAGCAGTACTTC. It codes for CASSVDSVAYEQYF.

The chain employs TRBV6-5 and TRBJ1-5; D possibly corresponds to TRBD1 (5 bases). The CDR3 consists of 11 residues. Germline CDR1 MNHEY, CDR2 SVGAGI. V lost 8 bases and J lost 4, with 6 bases in between. The chain's CDR3 is CASEGNQPQHF. CDR3 DNA sequence: TGTGCCAGCGAGGGGAATCAGCCCCAGCATTTT.

The chain combines TRBV28 with TRBJ2-5; unclear D gene. CDR3 length equals 13 residues. Germline V gives CDR1 MDHEN, CDR2 SYDVKM. V was cut by 3 bases and J by 7 bases, with 12 bases left in between. Here the CDR3 DNA reads TGTGCCAGCAGTTTTTTTGGGTTCGGGACCCAGTACTTC. Protein product: CASSFFGFGTQYF.

The V gene is TRBV18, the J gene TRBJ1-5, with 7 bases matching TRBD1. CDR1 is KGHSH and CDR2 is LQKENI in the germline V gene. The length of the CDR3 is 15 residues. With 3 bases clipped from V and 3 bases from J, the junction kept 5 bases outside the gene matches. This chain's CDR3 is CASSPTDRDNQPQHF. CDR3 bases: TGTGCCAGCTCACCTACCGACAGGGACAATCAGCCCCAGCATTTT.

This chain links TRBV30 with TRBJ1-1, with D unclear. The V gene's germline CDR1 is GTSNPN and CDR2 SVGIG (reference sequence). The CDR3 has 14 amino acids. With 4 bases removed from V and 1 base from J, the gap between germline ends came to 13 bases. Here the CDR3 DNA reads TGTGCCTGGAAAACTCAGGCGACGAACACTGAAGCTTTCTTT. Its protein product is CAWKTQATNTEAFF.

The J gene is TRBJ1-4, the V gene TRBV5-1; D not resolved. The V end was cut by 0 bases, the J end by 7 bases, with 7 bases between. Germline V gene sequence: CDR1 SGHRS, CDR2 YFSETQ. This CDR3 has 13 residues. The CDR3 DNA reads TGCGCCAGCAGCTTGGGGACGGCTGAAAAACTGTTTTTT. It specifies CASSLGTAEKLFF.